The rows below give T cell receptor beta chains drawn from one sample of a study of blood T cell repertoires in COVID-19. The table came from immunoSEQ multiplex PCR; TCRdb's copy has only in-frame clones and leaves some out. The table includes about 210,000 clones, around 83% detected once. Material: peripheral blood. These receptors all stem from a woman aged 50 to 60 with acute or convalescent COVID-19. The CDR3 runs from the conserved cysteine through the conserved F or W. Each record gives: D gene, clone size, J gene, V gene, CDR3 protein. A D gene is named only where the DNA matches it firmly. Size is omitted from some rows. Given values are once, few, many or a class for expanded clones.

TRBD2	once	TRBJ2-2	TRBV7-9	CATRTRPNTGELFF
TRBD1	-	TRBJ1-2	TRBV27	CASSSQGLVLSGYTF
TRBD2	-	TRBJ2-7	TRBV20-1	CSASGGYEQYF
TRBD1	-	TRBJ1-1	TRBV29-1	CSVATGERTEAFF
-	-	TRBJ2-7	TRBV12-2	CASLSLAGYEQYF
TRBD1	few	TRBJ2-1	TRBV15	CATRAQGAGVHNEQFF
TRBD1	-	TRBJ2-7	TRBV13	CASSGGQGESYEQYF
TRBD1	few	TRBJ1-1	TRBV28	CASTDRPGTGVWDTEAFF
TRBD2	-	TRBJ2-7	TRBV11-2	CASSLAAGASSTYEQYF
-	-	TRBJ2-2	TRBV6-5	CASAGSNTGELFF
-	-	TRBJ2-7	TRBV3-1/TRBV3-2	CASRQGGVRGTYEQYF
-	-	TRBJ1-3	TRBV25-1	CASSIGNTIYF
TRBD1	-	TRBJ2-7	TRBV19	CASRGTGDSYEQYF
-	-	TRBJ1-5	TRBV6-5	CASSYGATGGNQPQHF
TRBD1	few	TRBJ2-3	TRBV5-1	CASSLGTVSSTDTQYF
-	once	TRBJ2-2	TRBV30	CAWSPTNTGELFF
TRBD2	-	TRBJ2-5	TRBV3-1/TRBV3-2	CASSQDPGHQTSGETQYF
TRBD1	-	TRBJ2-7	TRBV14	CASSQVGQGSYEQYF
-	-	TRBJ1-2	TRBV7-2	CASSLNLDGGYTF
-	-	TRBJ1-1	TRBV5-1	CASSLGAAEAFF
TRBD1	few	TRBJ2-2	TRBV7-3	CASSLTGTGITGELFF
TRBD1	-	TRBJ2-7	TRBV5-4	CASSLGQGSNEQYF